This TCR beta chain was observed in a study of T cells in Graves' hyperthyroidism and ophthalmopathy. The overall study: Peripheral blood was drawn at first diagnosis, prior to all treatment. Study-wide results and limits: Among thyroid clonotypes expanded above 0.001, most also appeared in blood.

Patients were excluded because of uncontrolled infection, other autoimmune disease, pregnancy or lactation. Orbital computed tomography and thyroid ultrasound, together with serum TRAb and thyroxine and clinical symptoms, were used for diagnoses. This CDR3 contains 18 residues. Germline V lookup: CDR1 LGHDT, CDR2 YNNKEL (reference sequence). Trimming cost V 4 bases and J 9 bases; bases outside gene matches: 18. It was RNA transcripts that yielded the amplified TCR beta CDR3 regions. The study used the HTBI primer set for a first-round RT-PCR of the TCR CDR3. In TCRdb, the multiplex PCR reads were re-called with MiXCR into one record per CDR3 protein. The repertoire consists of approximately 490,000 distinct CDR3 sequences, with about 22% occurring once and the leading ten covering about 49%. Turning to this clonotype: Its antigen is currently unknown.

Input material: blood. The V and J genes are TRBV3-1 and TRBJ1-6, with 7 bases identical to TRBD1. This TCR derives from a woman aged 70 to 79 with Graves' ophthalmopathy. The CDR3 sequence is CASSPPGQNFYRTSPLHF. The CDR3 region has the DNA TGTGCCAGCAGCCCCCCGGGACAGAACTTCTATCGTACTTCACCCCTCCACTTT.